These 22 T cell receptor beta chains came from one sample sequenced in a study of blood T cell repertoires in COVID-19. The method was immunoSEQ multiplex PCR; TCRdb's version includes in-frame clones alone and lacks a portion of them. Of approximately 350,000 clones in the sample, roughly 89% were seen once. Sequencing was performed on peripheral blood. The origin of the receptors is a woman aged 18-29 years who had recovered from COVID-19.

The CDR3 nucleotides read TGTGCCAGCAGTGATTTACTAGCGGGAGAATTATCTCAAGAGACCCAGTACTTC. Translation: CASSDLLAGELSQETQYF. The chain links TRBV6-1 to TRBJ2-5, with 11 bases matching TRBD2. CDR3 size: 18 residues. V lost 3 bases, J lost 2 bases, and 11 bases stayed unmatched. Looked up from germline, CDR1 is MNHNS and CDR2 is SASEGT.

CDR3 nucleotides: TGTGCCAGCCAGGATTTCTCCTACAATGAGCAGTTCTTC. As protein: CASQDFSYNEQFF. The gene calls are TRBV2 and TRBJ2-1; D ambiguous. This CDR3 has 13 amino acids. From germline, CDR1 is SNHLY and CDR2 FYNNEI. The V gene lost 8 bases and the J gene lost 0 bases, with 8 bases spanning the gap.

V is TRBV7-8 and J is TRBJ2-5, with TRBD2 identical over 7 bases. Per the germline V gene, CDR1 is SGHVS and CDR2 is FQNEAQ. Losses at the gene ends were 5 bases for V and 5 bases for J; bases not matched to a gene: 8. There are 14 residues in the CDR3. CDR3 nucleotides: TGTGCCAGCAGCCAAATCGGGGGGAGCGAGACCCAGTACTTC. Protein product: CASSQIGGSETQYF.

The chain has TRBV7-9 and TRBJ1-1; no clear D gene. Looked up from germline, CDR1 is SEHNR and CDR2 is FQNEAQ (reference sequence). The CDR3 covers 11 residues. V lost 2 bases to trimming and J lost 5 bases, with 3 bases between them. Here the CDR3 reads CASSLSTEAFF. The CDR3 DNA is TGTGCCAGCAGCTTATCAACTGAAGCTTTCTTT.

This chain connects TRBV2 to TRBJ2-1; D call uncertain. Germline CDR1 reads SNHLY; CDR2 reads FYNNEI. The CDR3 totals 14 residues. V lost 6 bases and J lost 6, with 15 bases in between. The CDR3 DNA follows: TGTGCCAGCAGGTCGCTAGTTCGTGCCAATGAGCAGTTCTTC. This translates into CASRSLVRANEQFF.

The chain links TRBV6-5 to TRBJ1-2; 9 positions agree with TRBD1. There are 12 residues in the CDR3. Germline V lookup: CDR1 MNHEY, CDR2 SVGAGI. The junction had 3 bases not matched to a gene; V was cut back by 6 bases and J by 7 bases. CDR3 DNA sequence: TGTGCCAGCAGCACGGACAGGGGTGGCTACACCTTC. Translation: CASSTDRGGYTF.

This CDR3 is CASSYSGRTPTDTQYF. The CDR3 region has the DNA TGTGCCAGCAGTTACTCAGGGAGGACTCCCACAGATACGCAGTATTTT. The chain couples TRBV6-6 to TRBJ2-3; tentatively, D is TRBD2 (6 bases). Per the germline V gene, CDR1 is MNHNY and CDR2 is SVGAGI (reference sequence). V was trimmed by 0 bases and J by 2 bases, leaving 12 bases between them. The length of the CDR3 is 16 residues.

Of note for this clone: One end of the junction does not line up with germline, which may come from a read error. The rearrangement links TRBV18 to TRBJ2-3; 11 bases are a match to TRBD2. Germline CDR1 KGHSH, CDR2 LQKENI. This CDR3 comprises 15 residues. The CDR3 here is CASSPLAGVKDTQYF. The CDR3 DNA is TGTGCCAGCTCCCCACTAGCGGGAGTTAAAGATACGCAGTATTTT. The full variable domain, with the rest looked up from reference TRBV18 and TRBJ2-3, is NAGVMQNPRHLVRRRGQEARLRCSPMKGHSHVYWYRQLPEEGLKFMVYLQKENIIDESGMPKERFSAEFPKEGPSILRIQQVVRGDSAAYFCASSPLAGVKDTQYFGPGTRLTVL.

The rearrangement links TRBV19 to TRBJ1-4, with D unclear. From germline, CDR1 is LNHDA and CDR2 SQIVND (reference sequence). This CDR3 is 15 amino acids long. The V end was cut by 7 bases, the J end by 8 bases, with 20 bases between. CDR3 DNA sequence: TGTGCCAGTACCTTCATGGTAGACAACTTCGAAAAACTGTTTTTT. Its protein product is CASTFMVDNFEKLFF.

The V call is TRBV7-9, the J call TRBJ2-1; 10 bases agree with TRBD2. Germline-derived CDR1 and CDR2 are SEHNR and FQNEAQ (reference sequence). The CDR3 has 13 amino acids. The V gene end was trimmed by 10 bases and the J gene end by 5 bases; junction bases not matched to a gene: 5. CDR3 nucleotide sequence: TGTGCCACAGAGCGGGAGGGCAACAATGAGCAGTTCTTC. Translation: CATEREGNNEQFF.

This sequence joins TRBV5-1 and TRBJ1-1; 7 bases match TRBD1. Germline trimming cut 1 base from V and 7 bases from J; bases unmatched to any gene: 13. The CDR3 totals 16 residues. CDR1 SGHRS and CDR2 YFSETQ come from the germline V gene. CDR3 coding DNA: TGCGCCAGCAGCTTGAATTTTGGAAGGGGGCAGGGTGAAGCTTTCTTT. Protein sequence: CASSLNFGRGQGEAFF.

The chain links TRBV10-2 to TRBJ1-3; TRBD1 is a possible D gene (5 bases). V was trimmed by 1 base and J by 0 bases, leaving 7 bases between them. The germline V gene has CDR1 WSHSY and CDR2 SAAADI. CDR3 length equals 15 residues. In DNA, the CDR3 is TGCGCCAGCAGTGAGTTGGGGGGCTCTGGAAACACCATATATTTT. Translating it yields CASSELGGSGNTIYF.

The chain links TRBV25-1 to TRBJ1-1, with 7 bases matching TRBD1. Losses at the gene ends were 6 bases for V and 3 bases for J; bases not matched to a gene: 4. Germline CDR1 is MGHDK and CDR2 is SYGVNS. This CDR3 has 13 residues. CDR3 DNA sequence: TGTGCCAGCAGCACCAGGGGGTACACTGAAGCTTTCTTT. Its translation: CASSTRGYTEAFF.

This chain connects TRBV27 to TRBJ2-7; D is possibly TRBD2 (6 bases). The CDR3 is 14 amino acids. V shed 9 bases and J shed 0 bases, with 15 bases lying between them. From germline, CDR1 is MNHEY and CDR2 SMNVEV (reference sequence). The DNA for the CDR3 is TGTGCCAGACTGGGACTTGCTAGCTCCTACGAGCAGTACGTC. It translates to CARLGLASSYEQYV.

CDR3 in DNA: TGTGCCAGCAGCGCTTCGTATGGGCCAGCTTTCTTT. It translates to CASSASYGPAFF. The genes are TRBV9 and TRBJ1-1; no clear D gene. Trimming took 3 bases from V and 10 from J, leaving 13 bases between them. The CDR3 is made up of 12 amino acids. Germline V lookup: CDR1 SGDLS, CDR2 YYNGEE.

This clone showed up just a few times. CDR3 nucleotide sequence: TGTGCCAGCAGTCCGCAGGGTGTCTCTGGGGCCAACGTCCTGACTTTC. Its protein product is CASSPQGVSGANVLTF. The V and J genes are TRBV27 and TRBJ2-6; maybe TRBD1 (5 bases). Germline CDR1 MNHEY, CDR2 SMNVEV (reference sequence). The CDR3 length is 16 residues. Trimming took 5 bases from V and 0 from J, leaving 11 bases between them.

The chain carries TRBV11-3 and TRBJ2-2, with 14 bases matching TRBD2. J gave up 10 bases and V 3 bases, and 4 bases lay outside the gene matches. Germline V lookup: CDR1 SGHNT, CDR2 YENEEA. There are 15 residues in the CDR3. The CDR3 region has the DNA TGTGCCAGCAGCTTCAGACTAGCGGGAGGGGAGGAGCTGTTTTTT. It is translated as CASSFRLAGGEELFF.

V and J are TRBV10-2 and TRBJ2-1; TRBD2 aligns across 7 bases. The CDR3 spans 14 residues. V dropped 6 bases and J dropped 6; count of bases not matched to a gene: 8. Germline CDR1 reads WSHSY; CDR2 reads SAAADI. The CDR3 reads CASRSTGTTNEQFF. CDR3 DNA: TGCGCCAGCAGATCCACCGGGACTACCAATGAGCAGTTCTTC.

This clone was seen a handful of times. The rearrangement joins TRBV7-2 to TRBJ2-4; 10 nucleotides align to TRBD1. V gave up 4 bases and J gave up 7 bases; unmatched junction bases: 4. Germline values: CDR1 SGHTA, CDR2 FQGNSA. The CDR3 is made up of 14 amino acids. The CDR3 DNA follows: TGTGCCAGCAGCTCTCGACAGGGGGCGAACATTCAGTACTTC. Amino acid sequence: CASSSRQGANIQYF.

The chain is built from TRBV27 and TRBJ2-1, with 9 bases aligning to TRBD1. The germline V gene has CDR1 MNHEY and CDR2 SMNVEV (reference sequence). This CDR3 is built from 17 residues. J gave up 1 base and V 3 bases, and 7 bases lay outside the gene matches. As DNA, the CDR3 is TGTGCCAGCAGTTTCTCACCGGACAGGGGATCCTACAATGAGCAGTTCTTC. This encodes CASSFSPDRGSYNEQFF.

CDR3 sequence reads: CASSHQGAPPYNEQFF. In DNA, the CDR3 is TGTGCCAGCAGCCACCAGGGGGCCCCCCCGTACAATGAGCAGTTCTTC. This chain uses TRBV7-9 with TRBJ2-1; TRBD1 agrees at 8 bases. This CDR3 has 16 amino acids. CDR1 and CDR2 from the germline V gene are SEHNR and FQNEAQ (reference sequence). V was clipped by 5 bases and J by 4 bases; unmatched bases: 10.

The chain carries TRBV27 and TRBJ2-1; maybe TRBD1 (5 bases). Germline loops: CDR1 MNHEY, CDR2 SMNVEV (reference sequence). The CDR3 is 13 amino acids. Trimming stripped 3 bases from V and 4 bases from J, with 7 bases between. CDR3 DNA sequence: TGTGCCAGCAGTTTGGCAGGGTACAATGAGCAGTTCTTC. Protein sequence: CASSLAGYNEQFF.